The source of this T cell receptor (beta chain) is a study of early T cells in non-severe SARS-CoV-2 infection. Study-wide context: Sequencing targeted bulk RNA from unsorted whole blood, leaving chains unpaired.

Unique molecular identifiers were attached to individual cDNA molecules. TCRdb re-derived calls from the 5' RACE reads in MiXCR, one entry per CDR3 protein. The data contain roughly 50,000 distinct CDR3 sequences, around 8% of them singletons. This clonotype has ten or more counts. What it binds is unknown. Whole-study findings and limits: Matches to VDJdb favored anti-spike CD8 responses and missed private and CD4 specificities.

The trim removed 5 bases at V and 0 bases at J, leaving 4 bases unmatched. The CDR3 is made up of 15 amino acids. Per germline, CDR1 MNHEY and CDR2 SVGAGI. Sequenced input: whole blood. The chain has TRBV6-5 and TRBJ1-1, with 9 bases identical to TRBD1. This clonotype was sampled from an adult who was a healthcare worker with PCR-confirmed SARS-CoV-2 infection or an uninfected control (not recorded which). CDR3 bases: TGTGCCAGCAGTAAGGACAGGGGCTTGAACACTGAAGCTTTCTTT. It specifies CASSKDRGLNTEAFF.